This T cell receptor (beta chain) emerged from a study of CD8+ T cells in alopecia areata. Noted treatment: oral pan-JAK inhibitor, 5-10 mg twice daily. The ends lost 3 bases at V and 4 bases at J; junction bases unmatched: 5. Germline V CDR1 and CDR2: SGHTA, FQGNSA. The length of the CDR3 is 15 residues. Findings and limits, study-wide: Among the top 100, expanded CD8+ clones, as well as scalp clonality, were significantly decreased by tofacitinib. There were many expanded lesional clones persisting in scalp and blood during tofacitinib.

RNA extraction was followed by reverse transcription into cDNA, which acted as the sequencing template. The table came from immunoSEQ multiplex PCR; TCRdb's copy has only in-frame clones and leaves some out. Counted here are about 200,000 clones, approximately 57% occurring once; the ten biggest clones make up around 0.92%. With regard to this clone: The target antigen is unknown.

V gene TRBV7-2 combines with J gene TRBJ2-1; TRBD1 matches at 8 bases. This receptor was obtained from a human donor with alopecia areata. The sequencing used CD4+ T cells sorted from blood, collected at week 24, from a patient treated with tofacitinib. The DNA for the CDR3 is TGTGCCAGCAGCTTCCAGGGGGCGAGGTACAATGAGCAGTTCTTC. Its protein is CASSFQGARYNEQFF.